Each of the 2 T cell receptor beta chains below was sequenced from the same sample in a study of T cell repertoires in ileal Crohn's disease (dated by TCRdb to between 2018 and 2020). Libraries were built with the immunoSEQ multiplex PCR assay. The immuneACCESS repertoire file appears here via TCRdb, limited to in-frame rearrangements. These files lack a portion of the clones; in checked studies, under half of the deficit traces to unresolved V genes, and the cause of the others is not known. Recorded for this sample are about 4,000 clones; approximately 70% of them occurred a single time. Roughly an eighth of the sample lies in the top ten. Input material: ileal tissue. The receptors come from an adult with Crohn's disease.

This clone has just one count. The chain couples TRBV9 to TRBJ1-5; 10 nucleotides agree with TRBD1. V shed 1 base, J shed 5 bases, and the junction held 15 bases outside the gene matches. Looked up from germline, CDR1 is SGDLS and CDR2 is YYNGEE. This CDR3 comprises 19 residues. CDR3 amino acids: CASSVPREVLTGGYQPQHF. The CDR3 coding sequence is TGTGCCAGCAGCGTACCCCGCGAGGTACTGACAGGGGGCTATCAGCCCCAGCATTTT. The variable domain in full, with the rest retrieved from reference TRBV9 and TRBJ1-5, is DSGVTQTPKHLITATGQRVTLRCSPRSGDLSVYWYQQSLDQGLQFLIQYYNGEERAKGNILERFSAQQFPDLHSELNLSSLELGDSALYFCASSVPREVLTGGYQPQHFGDGTRLSIL.

This clone was recorded a few times. V gene TRBV7-4 combines with J gene TRBJ1-2; 7 positions match TRBD1. The germline gives CDR1 SGHVT, CDR2 SQSDAQ. The V segment lost 5 bases and the J segment 6 bases; nucleotides outside the gene matches: 15. The CDR3 is made up of 16 amino acids. The CDR3 coding sequence is TGTGCCAGCAGCCAAGGAAGAGGGGGCGAATGGGATGGCTACACCTTC. Translating gives CASSQGRGGEWDGYTF. The complete variable domain, with remaining parts taken from reference TRBV7-4 and TRBJ1-2, reads GAGVSQSPRYKVAKRGRDVALRCDSISGHVTLYWYRQTLGQGSEVLTYSQSDAQRDKSGRPSGRFSAERPERSVSTLKIQRTEQGDSAVYLCASSQGRGGEWDGYTFGSGTRLTVV.